Shown below are 10 T cell receptor beta chains from a single sample sequenced in a study of blood T cell repertoires in COVID-19. TCRdb's copy holds only in-frame clones and misses some; the assay was immunoSEQ multiplex PCR. Here the sample spans approximately 670,000 clones, 75% to 90% being singletons. The sample was peripheral blood. These receptors originate from a woman under 30 with acute or convalescent COVID-19.

This clone was seen a few times. The chain recombines TRBV12-3 or TRBV12-4 with TRBJ2-7; D is unclear. The CDR3 has 12 residues. V lost 2 bases and J 5 bases, leaving 7 bases between the germline ends. The DNA for the CDR3 is TGTGCCAGCAGTTTAAAAGCTGACGAGCAGTACTTC. Residues: CASSLKADEQYF.

As to this clone: A read error may produce the germline difference seen at one junction end. The J gene is TRBJ2-7, the V gene TRBV6-5, with 7 bases that match TRBD1. Looked up from germline, CDR1 is MNHEY and CDR2 is SVGAGI. This CDR3 has 11 residues. CDR3 sequence reads: CASGDSGLFFF. CDR3 DNA sequence: TGTGCCAGTGGGGACAGCGGCCTCTTTTTTTTC.

The chain recombines TRBV6-5 with TRBJ1-6; 10 bases align to TRBD1. CDR3 size: 14 residues. Germline-derived CDR1 and CDR2 are MNHEY and SVGAGI. V shed 6 bases, J shed 7 bases, and the junction held 3 bases outside the gene matches. The CDR3 reads CASRGQGRNSPLHF. CDR3 DNA sequence: TGTGCCAGCAGGGGACAGGGGCGGAATTCACCCCTCCACTTT.

V gene TRBV30 combines with J gene TRBJ1-1; D not certain. The V and J ends lost 1 base and 7 bases respectively, with 16 bases between them. This CDR3 is 14 amino acids long. The germline gives CDR1 GTSNPN, CDR2 SVGIG (reference sequence). In DNA, the CDR3 is TGTGCCTGGAGTGGTCCGGGGTCGTCCGGTGAAGCTTTCTTT. Translation gives CAWSGPGSSGEAFF.

The gene calls are TRBV18 and TRBJ1-1; D possibly corresponds to TRBD1 (5 bases). The germline gives CDR1 KGHSH, CDR2 LQKENI. The CDR3 sequence is 13 residues long. Trimming took off 3 bases at V and 10 bases at J, with 15 bases between the two ends. The CDR3 DNA reads TGTGCCAGCTCACCGGAGGGTTGGGGGGGAGCTTTCTTT. The encoded protein is CASSPEGWGGAFF.

The genes are TRBV9 and TRBJ2-3, with 16 bases that match TRBD2. Germline lookup yields CDR1 SGDLS and CDR2 YYNGEE. There are 16 residues in the CDR3. V lost 4 bases to trimming and J lost 6 bases; unmatched junction nucleotides: 5. The CDR3 region has the DNA TGTGCCAGCAGCATCGGGACTAGCGGGGGGGTGGATACGCAGTATTTT. It specifies CASSIGTSGGVDTQYF.

This chain joins TRBV6-5 and TRBJ2-7, with D maybe TRBD2 (5 bases). Trimming cost V 7 bases and J 1 base, with 11 bases left between them. Germline V gives CDR1 MNHEY, CDR2 SVGAGI. CDR3 length: 13 amino acids. Written as DNA, the CDR3 is TGTGCCAGCAAGAGCGGCCTGTCCTACGAGCAGTACTTC. Protein sequence: CASKSGLSYEQYF.

The chain employs TRBV11-1 and TRBJ1-2; TRBD1 agrees at 10 bases. The germline V gene encodes CDR1 SGHAT and CDR2 FQDESV (reference sequence). The CDR3 length is 13 residues. J was trimmed by 11 bases and V by 0 bases; bases with no gene match: 3. This CDR3 reads CASSLAPGQGYTF. The CDR3, as DNA: TGTGCCAGCAGCTTAGCGCCGGGACAGGGGTACACCTTC.

This clone was counted between two and nine times. This chain links TRBV28 with TRBJ2-2, with 7 bases matching TRBD1. CDR1 is MDHEN and CDR2 is SYDVKM in the germline V gene. This CDR3 contains 15 residues. The CDR3 DNA reads as TGTGCTGGACAGGATAGTCTCTCGAACACCGGGGAGCTGTTTTTT. Translated, it gives CAGQDSLSNTGELFF.

The genes are TRBV6-1 and TRBJ1-1, with 8 bases aligning to TRBD1. With 4 bases clipped from V and 0 bases from J, the junction kept 16 bases outside the gene matches. CDR3 length: 19 residues. Germline lookup yields CDR1 MNHNS and CDR2 SASEGT. CDR3 sequence (DNA): TGTGCCAGCAGTGGGTCATACAGGGGGGCAGAACTAATGAACACTGAAGCTTTCTTT. It yields the protein CASSGSYRGAELMNTEAFF.